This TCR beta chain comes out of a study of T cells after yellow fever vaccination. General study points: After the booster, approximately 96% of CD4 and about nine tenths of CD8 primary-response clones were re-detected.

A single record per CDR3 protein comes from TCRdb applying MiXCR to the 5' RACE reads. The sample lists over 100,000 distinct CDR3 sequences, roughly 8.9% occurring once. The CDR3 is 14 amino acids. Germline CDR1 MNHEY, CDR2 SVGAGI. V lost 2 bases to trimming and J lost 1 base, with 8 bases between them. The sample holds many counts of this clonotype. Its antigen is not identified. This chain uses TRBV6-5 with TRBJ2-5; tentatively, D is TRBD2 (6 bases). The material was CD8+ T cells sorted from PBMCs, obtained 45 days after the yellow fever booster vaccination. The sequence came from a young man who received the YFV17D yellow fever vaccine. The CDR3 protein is CASSYGGFQETQYF. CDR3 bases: TGTGCCAGCAGTTACGGGGGGTTCCAAGAGACCCAGTACTTC.